Presented here are 20 T cell receptor beta chains from one specimen sequenced in a study of OX40 agonist ivuxolimab in advanced cancers. The data were produced by immunoSEQ multiplex PCR, yet TCRdb's version contains in-frame clones alone and is incomplete. The sample has under 70,000 clones, approximately 86% seen once. This sample comprised CD4+ or CD8+ T cells sorted from blood, obtained in a trial of the OX40 agonist ivuxolimab. The receptors shown here come from an adult with an advanced solid tumor such as melanoma, head and neck, liver or kidney cancer.

The V call is TRBV28, the J call TRBJ2-7; D ambiguous. Trimming shortened V by 6 bases and J by 3 bases, and 12 bases separated the two germline ends. This CDR3 is built from 13 residues. Germline CDR1 is MDHEN and CDR2 is SYDVKM. The CDR3 here is CASSLEALYEQYF. The CDR3 DNA follows: TGTGCCAGCAGCCTTGAGGCCCTCTACGAGCAGTACTTC. Full variable domain (rest looked up from reference TRBV28 and TRBJ2-7): DVKVTQSSRYLVKRTGEKVFLECVQDMDHENMFWYRQDPGLGLRLIYFSYDVKMKEKGDIPEGYSVSREKKERFSLILESASTNQTSMYLCASSLEALYEQYFGPGTRLTVT.

A remark on this clone: Distinct nucleotide sequences in the sample also encode this CDR3. This sequence joins TRBV11-2 and TRBJ2-2; possibly TRBD2 for D (5 bases). V dropped 1 base and J dropped 5 bases, with 11 bases sitting between them. The CDR3 has 15 amino acids. Germline V gene sequence: CDR1 SGHAT, CDR2 FQNNGV. In nucleotides, the CDR3 is TGTGCCAGCAGCTTAGTGGGGAGATTGACCGGGGAGCTGTTTTTT. This sequence encodes CASSLVGRLTGELFF.

This chain joins TRBV6-6 and TRBJ1-6; D perhaps matches TRBD1 (5 bases). The CDR3 contains 14 residues. Trimming removed 7 bases from V and 1 base from J, with 8 bases in between. CDR1 and CDR2 (germline): MNHNY, SVGAGI (reference sequence). In nucleotides, the CDR3 is TGTGCCAGCATCCAGGGATCCTATAATTCACCCCTCCACTTT. It codes for CASIQGSYNSPLHF.

This chain joins TRBV10-3 and TRBJ1-5; D call uncertain. The CDR3 covers 15 residues. The V end was cut by 0 bases, the J end by 4 bases, with 10 bases between. The germline V gene has CDR1 ENHRY and CDR2 SYGVKD. The CDR3 coding sequence is TGTGCCATCAGTGAGTCCGAGGCTACTAATCAGCCCCAGCATTTT. Protein product: CAISESEATNQPQHF.

CDR3 sequence: CASQQLQTGYTF. CDR3 bases: TGTGCCAGCCAACAGCTCCAGACTGGCTACACCTTC. This chain uses TRBV5-6 with TRBJ1-2; D gene uncertain. This CDR3 contains 12 residues. The V end lost 7 bases, the J end lost 7 bases, and 14 bases lay between the germline ends. Germline CDR1 and CDR2: SGHDT and YYEEEE.

The V and J genes are TRBV5-6 and TRBJ1-1; D may be TRBD1 (5 bases). This CDR3 is 13 amino acids long. The V gene lost 3 bases and the J gene lost 2 bases, with 8 bases spanning the gap. CDR1 is SGHDT and CDR2 is YYEEEE in the germline V gene. CDR3 nucleotide sequence: TGTGCCAGCAGCTCGGACACTAACACTGAAGCTTTCTTT. Amino acids: CASSSDTNTEAFF.

This clone was recorded only once. The genes are TRBV4-1 and TRBJ2-1, with D perhaps matching TRBD2 (5 bases). The germline CDR1 and CDR2 sequences are MGHRA and YSYEKL. The CDR3 has 14 amino acids. V lost 1 base and J 6 bases, leaving 10 bases between the germline ends. CDR3 protein: CASSQGGIFNEQFF. In DNA form, the CDR3 reads TGCGCCAGCAGCCAAGGAGGGATCTTCAATGAGCAGTTCTTC.

This chain links TRBV14 with TRBJ2-2; 8 nucleotides match TRBD2. Germline V gene lookup returns CDR1 SGHDN and CDR2 FVKESK. J gave up 3 bases and V 1 base, and 13 bases lay outside the gene matches. CDR3 size: 19 residues. CDR3 DNA: TGTGCCAGCAGCCAAGCGGCGGGGGGCGTTCATCGTGACACCGGGGAGCTGTTTTTT. Its translation: CASSQAAGGVHRDTGELFF. Supplemented by reference TRBV14 and TRBJ2-2, the full variable domain reads EAGVTQFPSHSVIEKGQTVTLRCDPISGHDNLYWYRRVMGKEIKFLLHFVKESKQDESGMPNNRFLAERTGGTYSTLKVQPAELEDSGVYFCASSQAAGGVHRDTGELFFGEGSRLTVL.

As concerns this clone: At the DNA level, this CDR3 is encoded by other sequences in the same sample as well. The CDR3 sequence is CASSLEGGGTEAFF. In nucleotides, the CDR3 is TGTGCCAGCAGCTTGGAGGGTGGGGGAACTGAAGCTTTCTTT. The genes are TRBV5-6 and TRBJ1-1; TRBD1 is a possible D gene (5 bases). Germline V lookup: CDR1 SGHDT, CDR2 YYEEEE. This CDR3 is 14 amino acids long. V was shortened by 0 bases and J by 5 bases, with 11 bases between the two germline ends.

V usage is TRBV5-4 and J usage is TRBJ2-2, with 7 bases fitting TRBD1. Germline loops: CDR1 SGHNT, CDR2 YYREEE (reference sequence). The CDR3 is 14 amino acids. V shed 4 bases, J shed 6 bases, and the junction held 6 bases outside the gene matches. The CDR3 region has the DNA TGTGCCAGCAGCGACGGGACAGTCCCCGGGGAGCTGTTTTTT. The encoded protein is CASSDGTVPGELFF. Using reference TRBV5-4 and TRBJ2-2 for the parts outside the CDR3, the full variable domain is ETGVTQSPTHLIKTRGQQVTLRCSSQSGHNTVSWYQQALGQGPQFIFQYYREEENGRGNFPPRFSGLQFPNYSSELNVNALELDDSALYLCASSDGTVPGELFFGEGSRLTVL.

V usage is TRBV6-5 and J usage is TRBJ2-7; D is undetermined. This CDR3 has 14 amino acids. The V gene lost 2 bases and the J gene lost 0 bases, with 8 bases spanning the gap. Germline V gene data show CDR1 as MNHEY and CDR2 as SVGAGI. CDR3 in amino acids: CASSYVVSSYEQYF. Here the CDR3 DNA reads TGTGCCAGCAGTTACGTCGTAAGCTCCTACGAGCAGTACTTC.

V and J are TRBV14 and TRBJ2-7; D is possibly TRBD2 (6 bases). Trimming cost V 0 bases and J 4 bases, with 7 bases left between them. Germline loops: CDR1 SGHDN, CDR2 FVKESK. CDR3 size: 13 residues. The CDR3 loop is CASSQDGTYEQYF. In DNA, the CDR3 is TGTGCCAGCAGCCAAGATGGGACTTACGAGCAGTACTTC.

This chain connects TRBV10-3 to TRBJ2-7, with D unresolved. The CDR3 has 12 amino acids. Germline loops: CDR1 ENHRY, CDR2 SYGVKD. V was clipped by 0 bases and J by 0 bases, with 0 bases between them. The CDR3 DNA reads as TGTGCCATCAGTGAGTCCTCCTACGAGCAGTACTTC. It is translated as CAISESSYEQYF.

The CDR3 spells CASSQDGVGGENQPQHF. CDR3 coding DNA: TGCGCCAGCAGCCAAGACGGGGTAGGGGGCGAGAATCAGCCCCAGCATTTT. V is TRBV4-3 and J is TRBJ1-5, with TRBD1 matching 7 bases. Germline CDR1 LGHNA, CDR2 YSLEER. The CDR3 length is 17 residues. Trimming cost V 0 bases and J 4 bases; bases outside gene matches: 9.

This chain's CDR3 is CAIKYGNTIYF. The CDR3 nucleotides read TGTGCCATCAAATATGGAAACACCATATATTTT. The chain links TRBV19 to TRBJ1-3; D is uncertain. This CDR3 region has 11 residues. Germline V CDR1 and CDR2: LNHDA, SQIVND (reference sequence). V dropped 10 bases and J dropped 3 bases, with 7 bases sitting between them.

This clone has just one count. The rearrangement joins TRBV7-3 to TRBJ2-1; D is uncertain. The germline V and J ends were trimmed by 2 bases and 8 bases, with 10 bases remaining between them. The CDR3 consists of 13 residues. Germline V gene sequence: CDR1 SGHTA, CDR2 FQGTGA. The CDR3 sequence is CASSLGVNYEQFF. The CDR3 coding sequence is TGTGCCAGCAGCTTAGGGGTGAACTATGAGCAGTTCTTC.

The rearrangement joins TRBV4-3 to TRBJ2-1; no firm D call. V lost 0 bases to trimming and J lost 3 bases, with 12 bases between them. The germline V gene has CDR1 LGHNA and CDR2 YSLEER. The CDR3 totals 16 residues. Here the CDR3 DNA reads TGCGCCAGCAGCCAAGATGAAGTAGCCAGCTACAATGAGCAGTTCTTC. Residues: CASSQDEVASYNEQFF.

This rearrangement joins TRBV9 to TRBJ2-1; D is undetermined. V lost 4 bases to trimming and J lost 0 bases, with 11 bases between them. The CDR3 spans 15 residues. Germline-derived CDR1 and CDR2 are SGDLS and YYNGEE. CDR3 bases: TGTGCCAGCAGCCCTAACGGCCCCTCCTACAATGAGCAGTTCTTC. It encodes CASSPNGPSYNEQFF. The full variable domain, with the rest looked up from reference TRBV9 and TRBJ2-1, is DSGVTQTPKHLITATGQRVTLRCSPRSGDLSVYWYQQSLDQGLQFLIQYYNGEERAKGNILERFSAQQFPDLHSELNLSSLELGDSALYFCASSPNGPSYNEQFFGPGTRLTVL.

The rearrangement uses TRBV7-3 and TRBJ2-5; 7 positions match TRBD1. Germline lookup yields CDR1 SGHTA and CDR2 FQGTGA. The J segment lost 2 bases and the V segment lost 4 bases, leaving 4 bases of the junction unmatched. The CDR3 sequence is 14 residues long. CDR3 in DNA: TGTGCCAGCAGCTCCCCGGGACAGCAAGAGACCCAGTACTTC. Its protein is CASSSPGQQETQYF.

The CDR3: CASSFGGTAEAFF. CDR3 nucleotides: TGTGCCAGCAGCTTCGGAGGGACAGCTGAAGCTTTCTTT. V and J are TRBV11-2 and TRBJ1-1, with 7 bases that match TRBD1. The V gene end was trimmed by 3 bases and the J gene end by 6 bases; junction bases not matched to a gene: 4. The germline V gene encodes CDR1 SGHAT and CDR2 FQNNGV. This CDR3 has 13 residues.